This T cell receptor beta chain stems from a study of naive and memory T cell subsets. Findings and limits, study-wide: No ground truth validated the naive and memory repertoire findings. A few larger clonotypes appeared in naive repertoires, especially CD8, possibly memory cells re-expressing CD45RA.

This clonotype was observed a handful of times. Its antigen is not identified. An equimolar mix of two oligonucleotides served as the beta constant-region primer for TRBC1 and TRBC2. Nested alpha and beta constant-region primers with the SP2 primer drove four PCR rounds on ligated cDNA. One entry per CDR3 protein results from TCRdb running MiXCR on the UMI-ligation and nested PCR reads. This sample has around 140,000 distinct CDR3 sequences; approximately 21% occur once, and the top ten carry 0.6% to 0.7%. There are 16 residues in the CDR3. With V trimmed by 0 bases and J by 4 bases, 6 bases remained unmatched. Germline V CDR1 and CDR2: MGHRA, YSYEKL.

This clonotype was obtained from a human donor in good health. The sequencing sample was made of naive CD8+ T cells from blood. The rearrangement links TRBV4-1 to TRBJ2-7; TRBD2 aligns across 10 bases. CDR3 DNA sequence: TGCGCCAGCAGCCAAGAAGAGCGGGAGGGCCTTTACGAGCAGTACTTC. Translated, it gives CASSQEEREGLYEQYF.